This TCR beta chain appears in the sequencing data of a study of CD8 T cells in ankylosing spondylitis. This clonotype was detected ten times or more. Its antigen remains unknown. Study results and caveats: Made up of roughly 8 highly homologous variants, a TCR beta motif appeared characteristic of ankylosing spondylitis blood.

Germline CDR1 is DFQATT and CDR2 is SNEGSKA (reference sequence). The CDR3 loop spans 15 amino acids. Trimming shortened V by 1 base and J by 6 bases, and 17 bases separated the two germline ends. Molecular-barcoded quantitative 5'-RACE produced these TCR beta libraries. TCRdb called the 5' RACE reads again in MiXCR, with one record for every CDR3 protein. The sample consists of tens of thousands of distinct CDR3 sequences, roughly 6.2% of them appearing once. The sequencing input was synovial fluid, either unsorted or a sorted T cell fraction (not recorded which). The receptor comes from a male donor with ankylosing spondylitis. The J gene is TRBJ2-3, the V gene TRBV20-1, with a tentative D call TRBD2 (5 bases). CDR3 nucleotide sequence: TGCAGTGCTAGAGGTCGACTACTCCCATCGGATACGCAGTATTTT. Translated, it gives CSARGRLLPSDTQYF.